The 17 T cell receptor beta chains presented below share a single source sample, sequenced in a study of cytomegalovirus exposure and HLA in healthy donors. Primers for the PCR totalled 60 Vbeta and 13 Jbeta. TCRdb's table, derived via immunoSEQ multiplex PCR, lists solely in-frame clones and lacks some. Here the sample spans approximately 150,000 clones, around 79% being singletons. The sample was PBMCs. The receptor set was obtained from a male donor in good health and CMV-seropositive.

Only one count was recorded for this clone. This sequence joins TRBV5-4 and TRBJ1-3; D possibly corresponds to TRBD1 (5 bases). The CDR3 totals 13 residues. V was pared by 4 bases and J by 5 bases, with 10 bases between. Per the germline V gene, CDR1 is SGHNT and CDR2 is YYREEE (reference sequence). CDR3 sequence (DNA): TGTGCCAGCAGCGGGGGACTCCGAAACACCATATATTTT. Its translation is CASSGGLRNTIYF. Full variable domain (rest looked up from reference TRBV5-4 and TRBJ1-3): ETGVTQSPTHLIKTRGQQVTLRCSSQSGHNTVSWYQQALGQGPQFIFQYYREEENGRGNFPPRFSGLQFPNYSSELNVNALELDDSALYLCASSGGLRNTIYFGEGSWLTVV.

The V gene is TRBV4-1, the J gene TRBJ2-5; possibly TRBD2 for D (7 bases). V lost 3 bases and J lost 4, with 15 bases in between. The germline gives CDR1 MGHRA, CDR2 YSYEKL. This CDR3 spans 15 amino acids. The chain's CDR3 is CASSHAGGLGETQYF. The CDR3 DNA follows: TGCGCCAGCAGCCACGCCGGGGGGCTAGGAGAGACCCAGTACTTC.

This clone was seen more than once but under ten times. The rearrangement joins TRBV29-1 to TRBJ1-3, with no clear D. Germline V gene data show CDR1 as SQVTM and CDR2 as ANQGSEA. V lost 4 bases and J lost 5, with 6 bases in between. The length of the CDR3 is 11 residues. The DNA of the CDR3 is TGCAGCGTTGCGGTTAGAAACACCATATATTTT. This translates into CSVAVRNTIYF.

The chain combines TRBV7-9 with TRBJ1-1, with D tentatively TRBD1 (6 bases). V lost 1 base and J lost 5, with 17 bases in between. The CDR3 has 16 amino acids. From germline, CDR1 is SEHNR and CDR2 FQNEAQ (reference sequence). Written as DNA, the CDR3 is TGTGCCAGCAGCTTAGTGCCGACAGGCGTATATACTGAAGCTTTCTTT. This sequence encodes CASSLVPTGVYTEAFF.

This chain uses TRBV19 with TRBJ1-2; D gene unclear. Trimming removed 6 bases from V and 2 bases from J, with 13 bases in between. The CDR3 runs 14 residues. Germline V CDR1 and CDR2: LNHDA, SQIVND (reference sequence). The CDR3 bases are TGTGCCAGTAGGGTCGGGAAAGTCAACTATGGCTACACCTTC. Its protein product is CASRVGKVNYGYTF.

The chain combines TRBV6-6 with TRBJ1-5; D remains unclear. The length of the CDR3 is 11 residues. V was trimmed by 4 bases and J by 12 bases, leaving 10 bases between them. The germline gives CDR1 MNHNY, CDR2 SVGAGI (reference sequence). DNA of the CDR3: TGTGCCAGCAGTTTAGACATCTACCAGCATTTT. Amino acid sequence: CASSLDIYQHF.

This clone has just one count. The sample has other DNA sequences that encode this CDR3 too. The chain combines TRBV5-6 with TRBJ2-7, with D unclear. Trimming cost V 0 bases and J 0 bases, with 10 bases left between them. Germline CDR1 SGHDT, CDR2 YYEEEE. CDR3 length: 15 amino acids. The CDR3 is CASSLGLPSSYEQYF. The CDR3 DNA is TGTGCCAGCAGCTTGGGACTCCCGAGCTCCTACGAGCAGTACTTC.

The V gene is TRBV6-6, the J gene TRBJ2-3; weak D call: TRBD1 (5 bases). Trimming left V 2 bases short and J 5 bases short, with 8 bases between. The CDR3 has 13 amino acids. Looked up from germline, CDR1 is MNHNY and CDR2 is SVGAGI (reference sequence). CDR3 sequence reads: CASSYRGGDTQYF. In nucleotides, the CDR3 is TGTGCCAGCAGTTACAGGGGTGGAGATACGCAGTATTTT.

This chain uses TRBV12-5 with TRBJ1-5, with D maybe TRBD1 (6 bases). Trimming pared 1 base from V and 4 bases from J, leaving 11 bases between. Germline V gene lookup returns CDR1 LGHNT and CDR2 FRNRAP. The CDR3 length is 15 residues. Written as DNA, the CDR3 is TGTGCTAGTGGTTTGGCCTCGGACAGAAATCAGCCCCAGCATTTT. This encodes CASGLASDRNQPQHF.

This chain links TRBV29-1 with TRBJ2-5; the match to TRBD1 covers 7 bases. J was trimmed by 4 bases and V by 7 bases; bases with no gene match: 3. Germline loops: CDR1 SQVTM, CDR2 ANQGSEA. The CDR3 is 11 amino acids. In nucleotides, the CDR3 is TGCAGCGGCCGGACAGGAGAGACCCAGTACTTC. Translated: CSGRTGETQYF.

The chain employs TRBV7-9 and TRBJ1-2; the D is unclear. CDR1 and CDR2 (germline): SEHNR, FQNEAQ (reference sequence). CDR3 length: 13 amino acids. V was pared by 1 base and J by 8 bases, with 11 bases between. CDR3 nucleotide sequence: TGTGCCAGCAGCTTAGAGGGAGTAAGAGGCTACACCTTC. It encodes CASSLEGVRGYTF.

The chain carries TRBV2 and TRBJ2-5, with D possibly being TRBD1 (5 bases). Germline lookup yields CDR1 SNHLY and CDR2 FYNNEI. Trimming left V 8 bases short and J 7 bases short, with 14 bases between. CDR3 size: 12 residues. DNA for the CDR3: TGTGCCAGCGGTGCGGACATTGCGACCCAGTACTTC. As protein: CASGADIATQYF.

In DNA, the CDR3 is TGCGCCAGCAGCACCCGGGGGGCCGGCGTCGATGAGCAGTTCTTC. It yields the protein CASSTRGAGVDEQFF. V usage is TRBV5-1 and J usage is TRBJ2-1; tentatively, D is TRBD2 (7 bases). Germline CDR1 is SGHRS and CDR2 is YFSETQ. The V and J ends lost 4 bases and 8 bases respectively, with 19 bases between them. This CDR3 is built from 15 residues. Combining the CDR3 with reference TRBV5-1 and TRBJ2-1 gives the whole variable domain KAGVTQTPRYLIKTRGQQVTLSCSPISGHRSVSWYQQTPGQGLQFLFEYFSETQRNKGNFPGRFSGRQFSNSRSEMNVSTLELGDSALYLCASSTRGAGVDEQFFGPGTRLTVL.

The chain employs TRBV7-2 and TRBJ2-3; 10 bases match TRBD2. The V and J ends lost 6 bases and 2 bases, in that order; junction bases with no gene match: 8. The germline CDR1 and CDR2 sequences are SGHTA and FQGNSA. The CDR3 contains 16 residues. The CDR3 nucleotides read TGTGCCAGCAGTTCCCCTAGCGGGGGAACCACAGATACGCAGTATTTT. It yields the protein CASSSPSGGTTDTQYF.

This rearrangement joins TRBV19 to TRBJ2-2, with TRBD2 as a possible D gene (6 bases). This CDR3 is built from 15 residues. CDR1 is LNHDA and CDR2 is SQIVND in the germline V gene (reference sequence). Here the CDR3 DNA reads TGTGCTACCCAGCCGCGGGGAACGCAGGCCGGGGAGCTGTTTTTT. Translating gives CATQPRGTQAGELFF.

V usage is TRBV7-6 and J usage is TRBJ2-3, with 9 positions matching TRBD2. This CDR3 comprises 20 residues. Germline V gene lookup returns CDR1 SGHVS and CDR2 FNYEAQ. After removal of 3 bases from V and 2 bases from J, the junction contained 18 bases not matched to a gene. CDR3: CASSLDPSGTGPYNTDTQYF. In nucleotides, the CDR3 is TGTGCCAGCAGCTTGGACCCTAGCGGGACCGGGCCCTACAACACAGATACGCAGTATTTT.

The chain has TRBV4-1 and TRBJ2-7, with D possibly matching TRBD2 (6 bases). The germline CDR1 and CDR2 sequences are MGHRA and YSYEKL. The CDR3 runs to 14 residues. V was clipped by 5 bases and J by 3 bases, with 14 bases between them. CDR3 nucleotide sequence: TGCGCCAGCAGCACATCGGGACTGAGCTACGAGCAGTACTTC. It specifies CASSTSGLSYEQYF.